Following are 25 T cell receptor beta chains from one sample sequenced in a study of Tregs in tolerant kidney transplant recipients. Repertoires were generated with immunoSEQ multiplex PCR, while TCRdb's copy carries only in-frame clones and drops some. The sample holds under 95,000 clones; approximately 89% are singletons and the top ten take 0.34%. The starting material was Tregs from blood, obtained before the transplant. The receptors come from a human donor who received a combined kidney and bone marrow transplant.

The CDR3 spells CASRLTAKNTGELFF. The CDR3 DNA is TGTGCCAGCAGACTGACAGCAAAGAACACCGGGGAGCTGTTTTTT. The chain links TRBV28 to TRBJ2-2; weak D call: TRBD1 (5 bases). The CDR3 is 15 amino acids. V was clipped by 6 bases and J by 1 base, with 12 bases between them. From germline, CDR1 is MDHEN and CDR2 SYDVKM.

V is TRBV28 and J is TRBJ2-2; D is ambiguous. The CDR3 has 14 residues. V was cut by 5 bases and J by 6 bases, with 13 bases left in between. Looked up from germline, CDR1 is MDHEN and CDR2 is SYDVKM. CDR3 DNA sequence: TGTGCCAGCAGTCCCGTCGTGAGCGCCGGGGAGCTGTTTTTT. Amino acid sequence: CASSPVVSAGELFF.

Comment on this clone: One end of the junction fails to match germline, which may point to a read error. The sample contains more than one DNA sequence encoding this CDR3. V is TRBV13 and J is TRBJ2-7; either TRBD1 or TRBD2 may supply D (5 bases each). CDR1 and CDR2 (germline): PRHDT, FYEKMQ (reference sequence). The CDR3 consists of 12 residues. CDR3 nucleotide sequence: TGTGCCAGCAGTTTAGAGGGGTACGAGCAGTACTTC. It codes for CASSLEGYEQYF.

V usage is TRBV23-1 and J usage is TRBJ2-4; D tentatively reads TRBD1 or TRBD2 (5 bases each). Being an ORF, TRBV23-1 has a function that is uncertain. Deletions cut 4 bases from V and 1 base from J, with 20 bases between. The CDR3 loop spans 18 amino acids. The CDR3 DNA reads TGCGCCAGCAGTCTTCTCCCGGGACCCACGACGGCCAAAAACATTCAGTACTTC. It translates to CASSLLPGPTTAKNIQYF.

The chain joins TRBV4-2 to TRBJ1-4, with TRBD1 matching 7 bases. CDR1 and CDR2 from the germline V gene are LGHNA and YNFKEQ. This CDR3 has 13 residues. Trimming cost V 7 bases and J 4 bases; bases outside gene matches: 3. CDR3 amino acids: CASNRGLNEKLFF. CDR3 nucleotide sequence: TGTGCCAGCAACAGGGGCCTTAATGAAAAACTGTTTTTT.

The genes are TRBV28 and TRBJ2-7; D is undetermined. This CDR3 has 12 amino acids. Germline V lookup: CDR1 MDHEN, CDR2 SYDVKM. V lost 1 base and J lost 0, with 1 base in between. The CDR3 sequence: CASSLSSYEQYF. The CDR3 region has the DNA TGTGCCAGCAGTTTATCCTCCTACGAGCAGTACTTC.

CDR3 sequence: CASTTGTGKNTQYF. DNA for the CDR3: TGTGCCAGCACAACAGGGACAGGGAAAAATACGCAGTATTTT. This sequence joins TRBV28 and TRBJ2-3; 9 positions match TRBD1. CDR1 MDHEN and CDR2 SYDVKM come from the germline V gene. V gave up 7 bases and J gave up 7 bases; unmatched junction bases: 9. The CDR3 consists of 14 residues.

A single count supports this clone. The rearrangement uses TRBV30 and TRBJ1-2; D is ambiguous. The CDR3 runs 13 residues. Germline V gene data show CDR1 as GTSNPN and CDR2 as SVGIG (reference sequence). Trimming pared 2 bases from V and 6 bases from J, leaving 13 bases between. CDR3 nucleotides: TGTGCCTGGAGTATACGGGGAGCAGATGGCTACACCTTC. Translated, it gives CAWSIRGADGYTF.

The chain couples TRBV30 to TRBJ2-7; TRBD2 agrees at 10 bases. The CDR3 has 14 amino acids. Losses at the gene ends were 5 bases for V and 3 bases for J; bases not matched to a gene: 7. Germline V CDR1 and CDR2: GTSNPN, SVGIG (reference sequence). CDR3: CAWRVAGGHYEQYF. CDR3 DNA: TGTGCCTGGCGGGTAGCGGGAGGCCACTACGAGCAGTACTTC.

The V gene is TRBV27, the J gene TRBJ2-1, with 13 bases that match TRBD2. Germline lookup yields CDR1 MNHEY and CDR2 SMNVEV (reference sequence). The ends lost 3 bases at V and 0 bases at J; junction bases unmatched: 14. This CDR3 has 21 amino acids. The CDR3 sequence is CASSFSRTSGRRTGSYNEQFF. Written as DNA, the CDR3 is TGTGCCAGCAGTTTTTCCCGGACTAGCGGGAGAAGGACGGGCTCCTACAATGAGCAGTTCTTC.

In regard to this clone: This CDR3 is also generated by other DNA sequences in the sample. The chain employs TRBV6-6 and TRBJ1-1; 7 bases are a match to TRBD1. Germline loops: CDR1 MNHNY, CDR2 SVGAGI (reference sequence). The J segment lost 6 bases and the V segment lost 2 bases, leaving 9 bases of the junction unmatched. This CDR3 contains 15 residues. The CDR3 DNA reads TGTGCCAGCAGTTACCGCTTTGAGGGGGCAGCTGAAGCTTTCTTT. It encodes CASSYRFEGAAEAFF.

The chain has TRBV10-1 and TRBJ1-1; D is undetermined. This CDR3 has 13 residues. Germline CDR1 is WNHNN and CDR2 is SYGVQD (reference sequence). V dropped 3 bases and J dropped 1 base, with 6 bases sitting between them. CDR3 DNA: TGCGCCAGCAGTGACAGCGGGAACACTGAAGCTTTCTTT. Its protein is CASSDSGNTEAFF.

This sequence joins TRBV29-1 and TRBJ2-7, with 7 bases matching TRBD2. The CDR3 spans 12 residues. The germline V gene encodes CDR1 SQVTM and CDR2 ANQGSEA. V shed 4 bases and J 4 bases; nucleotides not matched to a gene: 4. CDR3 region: CSVVDGRYEQYF. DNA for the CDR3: TGCAGCGTTGTAGACGGGAGGTACGAGCAGTACTTC.

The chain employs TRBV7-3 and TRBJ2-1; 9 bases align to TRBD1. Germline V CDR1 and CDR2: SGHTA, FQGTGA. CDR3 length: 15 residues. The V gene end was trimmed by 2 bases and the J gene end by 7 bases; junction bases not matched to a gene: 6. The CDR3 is CASSLRGQGPNEQFF. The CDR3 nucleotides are TGTGCCAGCAGCTTACGCGGACAGGGGCCTAATGAGCAGTTCTTC.

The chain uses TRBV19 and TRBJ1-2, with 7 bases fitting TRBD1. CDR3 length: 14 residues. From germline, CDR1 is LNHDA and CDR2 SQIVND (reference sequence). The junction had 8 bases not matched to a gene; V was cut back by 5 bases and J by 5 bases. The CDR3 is CASSPLQGRYGYTF. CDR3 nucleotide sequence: TGTGCCAGTAGTCCCCTACAGGGGCGGTATGGCTACACCTTC.

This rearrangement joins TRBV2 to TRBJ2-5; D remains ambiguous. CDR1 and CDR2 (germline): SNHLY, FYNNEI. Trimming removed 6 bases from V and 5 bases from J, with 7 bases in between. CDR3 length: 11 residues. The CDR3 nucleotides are TGTGCCAGCAGCCCTGGGGAGACCCAGTACTTC. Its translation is CASSPGETQYF.

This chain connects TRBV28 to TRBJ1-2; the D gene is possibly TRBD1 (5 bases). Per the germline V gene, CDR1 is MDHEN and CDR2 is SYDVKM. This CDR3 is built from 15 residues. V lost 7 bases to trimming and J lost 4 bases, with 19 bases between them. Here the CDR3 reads CASKQSGRAGYGYTF. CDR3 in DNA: TGTGCCAGCAAACAAAGCGGCAGGGCGGGCTATGGCTACACCTTC.

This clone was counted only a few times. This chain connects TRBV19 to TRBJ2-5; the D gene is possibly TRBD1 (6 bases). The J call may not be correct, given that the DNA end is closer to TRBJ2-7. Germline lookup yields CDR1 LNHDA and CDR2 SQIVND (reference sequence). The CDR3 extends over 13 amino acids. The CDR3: CASSIAGHYEQYF. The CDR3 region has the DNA TGTGCCAGTAGTATAGCGGGACACTACGAGCAGTACTTC.

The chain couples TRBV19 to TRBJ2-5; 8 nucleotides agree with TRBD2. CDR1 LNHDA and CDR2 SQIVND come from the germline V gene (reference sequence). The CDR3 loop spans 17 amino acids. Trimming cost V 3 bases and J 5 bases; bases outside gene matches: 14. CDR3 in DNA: TGTGCCAGTAGTATTGCGAGCGGGGGAACCCAGGGCGAGACCCAGTACTTC. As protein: CASSIASGGTQGETQYF. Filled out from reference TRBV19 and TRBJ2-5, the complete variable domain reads DGGITQSPKYLFRKEGQNVTLSCEQNLNHDAMYWYRQDPGQGLRLIYYSQIVNDFQKGDIAEGYSVSREKKESFPLTVTSAQKNPTAFYLCASSIASGGTQGETQYFGPGTRLLVL.

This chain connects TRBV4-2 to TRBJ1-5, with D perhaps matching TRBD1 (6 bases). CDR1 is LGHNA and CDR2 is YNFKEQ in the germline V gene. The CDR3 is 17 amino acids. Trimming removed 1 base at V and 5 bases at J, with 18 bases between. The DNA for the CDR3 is TGTGCCAGCAGCCAAGGGTTAGGCGCAGGGGCCGATCAGCCCCAGCATTTT. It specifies CASSQGLGAGADQPQHF.

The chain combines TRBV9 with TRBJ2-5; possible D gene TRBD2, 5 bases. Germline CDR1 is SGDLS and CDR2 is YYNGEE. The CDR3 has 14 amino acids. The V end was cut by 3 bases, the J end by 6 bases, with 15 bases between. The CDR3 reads CASSGGNSGKTQYF. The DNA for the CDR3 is TGTGCCAGCAGCGGAGGTAACTCGGGGAAGACCCAGTACTTC.

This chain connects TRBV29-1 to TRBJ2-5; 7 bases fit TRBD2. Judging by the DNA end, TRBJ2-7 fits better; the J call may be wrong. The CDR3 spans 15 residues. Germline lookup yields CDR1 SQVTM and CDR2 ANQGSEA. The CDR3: CSVEGWGEGQYEQYF. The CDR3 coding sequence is TGCAGCGTTGAAGGATGGGGGGAGGGCCAATACGAGCAGTACTTC.

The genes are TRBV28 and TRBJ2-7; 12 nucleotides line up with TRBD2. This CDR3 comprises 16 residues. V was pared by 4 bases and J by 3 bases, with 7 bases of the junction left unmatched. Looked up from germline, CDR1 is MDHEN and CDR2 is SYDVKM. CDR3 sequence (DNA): TGTGCCAGCAGTTCGACTAGCGGGAGCCCTCTCTACGAGCAGTACTTC. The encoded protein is CASSSTSGSPLYEQYF.

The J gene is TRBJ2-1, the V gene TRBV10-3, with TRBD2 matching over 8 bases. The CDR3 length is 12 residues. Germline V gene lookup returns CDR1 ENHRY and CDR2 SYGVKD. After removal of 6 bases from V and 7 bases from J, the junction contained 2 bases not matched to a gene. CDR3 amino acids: CAISGRGNEQFF. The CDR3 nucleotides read TGTGCCATCAGCGGGAGGGGTAATGAGCAGTTCTTC.

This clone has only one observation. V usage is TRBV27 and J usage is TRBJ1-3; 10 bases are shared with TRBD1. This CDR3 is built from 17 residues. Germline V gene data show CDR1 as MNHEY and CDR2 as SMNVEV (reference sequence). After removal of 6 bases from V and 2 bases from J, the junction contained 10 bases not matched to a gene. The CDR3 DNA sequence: TGTGCCAGCAGACCAAACCCCGGGACAGGGGCTGGAAACACCATATATTTT. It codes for CASRPNPGTGAGNTIYF.